The 32 T cell receptor beta chains listed next were all sequenced from one sample in a study of blood T cell repertoires in COVID-19. Here immunoSEQ multiplex PCR was the method, and the copy in TCRdb shows in-frame clones only, minus some. This table has some 89,000 clones, approximately 84% appearing once. Sequences were obtained from peripheral blood. The receptor source for this set is a man aged 55 to 70 with acute or convalescent COVID-19.

The chain's CDR3 is CASSPGQGDYYGYTF. The CDR3 coding sequence is TGTGCCAGCTCACCAGGACAGGGCGACTACTATGGCTACACCTTC. The rearrangement joins TRBV18 to TRBJ1-2; 8 bases agree with TRBD1. V shed 2 bases, J shed 3 bases, and the junction held 5 bases outside the gene matches. This CDR3 is built from 15 residues. CDR1 and CDR2 (germline): KGHSH, LQKENI. The full variable domain, rest sourced from reference TRBV18 and TRBJ1-2, is NAGVMQNPRHLVRRRGQEARLRCSPMKGHSHVYWYRQLPEEGLKFMVYLQKENIIDESGMPKERFSAEFPKEGPSILRIQQVVRGDSAAYFCASSPGQGDYYGYTFGSGTRLTVV.

This clone has only one observation. The chain carries TRBV28 and TRBJ2-3, with 9 bases aligning to TRBD2. V lost 2 bases to trimming and J lost 5 bases; unmatched junction nucleotides: 5. Germline CDR1 reads MDHEN; CDR2 reads SYDVKM. The CDR3 spans 15 residues. This CDR3 is CASSLGGRAGDTQYF. The DNA of the CDR3 is TGTGCCAGCAGTTTAGGCGGGAGGGCCGGAGATACGCAGTATTTT.

The rearrangement links TRBV10-1 to TRBJ1-4; D uncertain. Trimming cost V 3 bases and J 0 bases, with 5 bases left between them. There are 14 residues in the CDR3. Germline CDR1 reads WNHNN; CDR2 reads SYGVQD (reference sequence). The CDR3 DNA reads as TGCGCCAGCAGTGAACAATCAACTAATGAAAAACTGTTTTTT. Translated, it gives CASSEQSTNEKLFF.

The count of this clone is one. The chain couples TRBV12-3 or TRBV12-4 to TRBJ2-5; TRBD1 matches at 8 bases. The CDR3 consists of 13 residues. V gave up 6 bases and J gave up 5 bases; unmatched junction bases: 5. The CDR3 region is CASSLGQVETQYF. The CDR3 region has the DNA TGTGCCAGCAGCCTGGGACAGGTGGAGACCCAGTACTTC.

V and J are TRBV19 and TRBJ1-6; TRBD1 matches 8 bases. Germline V gene lookup returns CDR1 LNHDA and CDR2 SQIVND (reference sequence). With V trimmed by 3 bases and J by 14 bases, 3 bases remained unmatched. The CDR3 has 12 amino acids. The CDR3 DNA reads TGTGCCAGTAGTATGACAGGGGTAGCCCTCCACTTT. Translating gives CASSMTGVALHF.

The chain employs TRBV11-3 and TRBJ2-3; 7 bases align to TRBD1. The V segment lost 3 bases and the J segment 4 bases; nucleotides outside the gene matches: 1. The CDR3 is 13 amino acids. Germline V gene data show CDR1 as SGHNT and CDR2 as YENEEA. The CDR3 DNA follows: TGTGCCAGCAGCTTCCAGGGGGCAGATACGCAGTATTTT. Encoded protein: CASSFQGADTQYF.

The gene calls are TRBV2 and TRBJ2-3; possible D gene TRBD1, 6 bases. The germline gives CDR1 SNHLY, CDR2 FYNNEI. This CDR3 spans 14 amino acids. The V gene lost 3 bases and the J gene lost 2 bases, with 9 bases spanning the gap. The CDR3 is CASSDRGLTDTQYF. The CDR3 DNA follows: TGTGCCAGCAGTGACAGGGGCCTCACAGATACGCAGTATTTT.

This clone has a single count. The CDR3 reads CASSSSTDTQYF. For the CDR3, the DNA is TGTGCCAGCAGCTCTAGCACAGATACGCAGTATTTT. The rearrangement links TRBV6-2 or TRBV6-3 to TRBJ2-3; D is unclear. V shed 6 bases and J shed 0 bases, with 4 bases lying between them. CDR1 is MNHEY, CDR2 SVGEGT, per germline. The CDR3 runs 12 residues.

The DNA of the CDR3 is TGTGCCAGTAGTATAGCCGGGACAGGGGTTTCGGCTTTCTTT. It codes for CASSIAGTGVSAFF. The V and J genes are TRBV19 and TRBJ1-1, with 10 bases identical to TRBD1. V was clipped by 1 base and J by 11 bases; unmatched bases: 7. Germline-derived CDR1 and CDR2 are LNHDA and SQIVND (reference sequence). The CDR3 consists of 14 residues.

This rearrangement joins TRBV18 to TRBJ1-3; D is unresolved. V shed 6 bases and J shed 0 bases, with 6 bases lying between them. This CDR3 contains 13 residues. Germline CDR1 KGHSH, CDR2 LQKENI. This CDR3 is CASSRDSGNTIYF. The CDR3 DNA follows: TGTGCCAGCTCCCGGGACTCTGGAAACACCATATATTTT.

This clone occurred a few times. The chain carries TRBV29-1 and TRBJ2-3; weak D call: TRBD1 (6 bases). Germline V CDR1 and CDR2: SQVTM, ANQGSEA. The CDR3 has 14 amino acids. The V end lost 4 bases, the J end lost 2 bases, and 13 bases lay between the germline ends. CDR3 region: CSVARGFPTDTQYF. The CDR3 DNA sequence: TGCAGCGTTGCCAGGGGATTTCCCACAGATACGCAGTATTTT.

The chain employs TRBV19 and TRBJ2-3; TRBD2 agrees at 9 bases. Germline assignment: CDR1 LNHDA and CDR2 SQIVND (reference sequence). V lost 4 bases, J lost 5 bases, and 7 bases stayed unmatched. The CDR3 is 15 amino acids. CDR3 bases: TGTGCCAGTAGTACCAGTAGCGGGAGAGGAGATACGCAGTATTTT. This gives the protein CASSTSSGRGDTQYF.

The rearrangement links TRBV28 to TRBJ1-2, with no clear D. This CDR3 region has 14 residues. CDR1 and CDR2 from the germline V gene are MDHEN and SYDVKM. Trimming removed 7 bases at V and 0 bases at J, with 12 bases between. The CDR3 DNA reads TGTGCCAGCACTTTGCGTTCCCCTAACTATGGCTACACCTTC. It yields the protein CASTLRSPNYGYTF.

This chain joins TRBV19 and TRBJ2-2; 9 bases are shared with TRBD1. The CDR3 contains 15 residues. Germline-derived CDR1 and CDR2 are LNHDA and SQIVND (reference sequence). Trimming removed 4 bases from V and 8 bases from J; junction bases left unmatched: 8. The DNA for the CDR3 is TGTGCCAGTAGTAATAAGGGGACAGGGTATGGGGAGCTGTTTTTT. It translates to CASSNKGTGYGELFF.

The CDR3 protein is CASSPNGNYGYTF. The CDR3 DNA reads as TGTGCCAGCTCACCGAACGGGAACTATGGCTACACCTTC. V and J are TRBV18 and TRBJ1-2; D gene unclear. CDR3 length: 13 amino acids. Trimming pared 3 bases from V and 2 bases from J, leaving 7 bases between. Germline CDR1 KGHSH, CDR2 LQKENI.

This clone has just a few counts. V and J are TRBV7-3 and TRBJ2-1, with a tentative D call TRBD1 (6 bases). V lost 4 bases and J lost 8, with 18 bases in between. CDR3 length: 15 amino acids. Germline CDR1 and CDR2: SGHTA and FQGTGA. CDR3 coding DNA: TGTGCCAGCAGCTCCCTGGACAGTCGCGGCGATGAGCAGTTCTTC. The encoded protein is CASSSLDSRGDEQFF.

The CDR3 bases are TGTGCCAGCAGTGAAGCACATTCCAACTATGGCTACACCTTC. Protein sequence: CASSEAHSNYGYTF. The chain has TRBV6-1 and TRBJ1-2; D gene unclear. Between the trimmed V and J ends, which lost 0 bases and 2 bases, there was a span of 7 bases. CDR1 is MNHNS, CDR2 SASEGT, per germline. The CDR3 is 14 amino acids.

The rearrangement joins TRBV10-1 to TRBJ1-1; D gene unclear. V was trimmed by 1 base and J by 3 bases, leaving 6 bases between them. The germline gives CDR1 WNHNN, CDR2 SYGVQD (reference sequence). This CDR3 comprises 13 residues. CDR3 nucleotide sequence: TGCGCCAGCAGTGAGTTACGGGACACTGAAGCTTTCTTT. Translating gives CASSELRDTEAFF.

The gene calls are TRBV19 and TRBJ2-1; possibly TRBD1 for D (5 bases). Trimming shortened V by 5 bases and J by 0 bases, and 8 bases separated the two germline ends. CDR1 and CDR2 from the germline V gene are LNHDA and SQIVND (reference sequence). The CDR3 length is 14 residues. CDR3 protein: CASSPQGSYNEQFF. CDR3 in DNA: TGTGCCAGTAGTCCCCAGGGCTCCTACAATGAGCAGTTCTTC.

The gene calls are TRBV4-1 and TRBJ2-7, with 7 bases matching TRBD2. The CDR3 sequence is 15 residues long. J was trimmed by 1 base and V by 0 bases; bases with no gene match: 3. CDR1 and CDR2 (germline): MGHRA, YSYEKL. CDR3 loop: CASSQDPGLSYEQYF. CDR3 DNA sequence: TGCGCCAGCAGCCAAGACCCGGGACTATCCTACGAGCAGTACTTC.

The chain recombines TRBV27 with TRBJ1-1; 7 positions agree with TRBD1. The J segment lost 0 bases and the V segment lost 3 bases, leaving 4 bases of the junction unmatched. CDR1 and CDR2 from the germline V gene are MNHEY and SMNVEV (reference sequence). This CDR3 has 15 amino acids. CDR3: CASSFLDRVNTEAFF. The DNA for the CDR3 is TGTGCCAGCAGTTTCCTTGACAGGGTGAACACTGAAGCTTTCTTT.

This clone showed up just once. This chain links TRBV3-1 (or the pseudogene TRBV3-2) with TRBJ2-1, with 9 bases fitting TRBD2. The J segment lost 4 bases and the V segment lost 4 bases, leaving 8 bases of the junction unmatched. This CDR3 is built from 16 residues. CDR1 is LGHDT, CDR2 YNNKEL, per germline (reference sequence). This CDR3 is CASSPTFTSGYNEQFF. The CDR3 DNA follows: TGTGCCAGCAGCCCAACGTTTACTAGCGGGTACAATGAGCAGTTCTTC.

This chain uses TRBV11-3 with TRBJ1-2; D is undetermined. The CDR3 is 13 residues long. The germline V gene has CDR1 SGHNT and CDR2 YENEEA. The ends were cut back, 2 bases at V and 10 bases at J, with 14 bases in the middle. The CDR3 protein is CASSLNFDGNYTF. CDR3 coding DNA: TGTGCCAGCAGCTTAAACTTTGACGGGAACTACACCTTC.

The chain recombines TRBV7-2 with TRBJ2-3, with 8 nucleotides matching TRBD2. The germline V gene has CDR1 SGHTA and CDR2 FQGNSA. The CDR3 extends over 15 amino acids. V lost 5 bases and J lost 7; bases outside the gene matches: 11. CDR3 DNA: TGTGCCAGCAGCCCGGAGGCGGGGGGAGCGTATACGCAGTATTTT. This sequence encodes CASSPEAGGAYTQYF.

The chain uses TRBV19 and TRBJ1-5; TRBD1 is a possible D gene (5 bases). Trimming pared 2 bases from V and 7 bases from J, leaving 12 bases between. Looked up from germline, CDR1 is LNHDA and CDR2 is SQIVND (reference sequence). CDR3 size: 14 residues. CDR3 amino acids: CASSIMGGRQPQHF. CDR3 bases: TGTGCCAGTAGTATAATGGGGGGTCGGCAGCCCCAGCATTTT.

This clone was observed a few times. V gene TRBV3-1 (or the pseudogene TRBV3-2) combines with J gene TRBJ2-2; 8 nucleotides agree with TRBD2. This CDR3 is 16 amino acids long. Trimming at V came to 1 base and at J to 4 bases, leaving 5 bases not matched to a gene. Germline V gene lookup returns CDR1 LGHDT and CDR2 YNNKEL (reference sequence). Here the CDR3 reads CASSQVSGKATGELFF. The CDR3 DNA reads TGTGCCAGCAGCCAAGTTAGCGGGAAGGCCACCGGGGAGCTGTTTTTT.

The CDR3 DNA reads as TGTGCCAGCAGTTATCTCGGACAGGTTCAAGAGACCCAGTACTTC. It encodes CASSYLGQVQETQYF. The gene calls are TRBV6-2 or TRBV6-3 and TRBJ2-5; 7 bases line up with TRBD1. CDR3 length: 15 residues. Per germline, CDR1 MNHEY and CDR2 SVGEGT. The V segment lost 3 bases and the J segment 2 bases; nucleotides outside the gene matches: 6.

This clone came up a few times. The V call is TRBV19, the J call TRBJ1-5, with D maybe TRBD1 (5 bases). The germline V gene encodes CDR1 LNHDA and CDR2 SQIVND (reference sequence). Trimming shortened V by 7 bases and J by 1 base, and 11 bases separated the two germline ends. The CDR3 is 14 residues long. The CDR3, as DNA: TGTGCCAGTAATGGGGCACGGAGCAATCAGCCCCAGCATTTT. This encodes CASNGARSNQPQHF.

The chain has TRBV27 and TRBJ2-1, with D perhaps matching TRBD2 (5 bases). CDR1 and CDR2 from the germline V gene are MNHEY and SMNVEV (reference sequence). CDR3 length: 16 residues. With 3 bases removed from V and 4 bases from J, the gap between germline ends came to 16 bases. As DNA, the CDR3 is TGTGCCAGCAGTTTTTCCACGTCTGGGAGATACAATGAGCAGTTCTTC. It is translated as CASSFSTSGRYNEQFF.

This clone was seen only once. The chain recombines TRBV18 with TRBJ1-5; D possibly corresponds to TRBD1 (5 bases). V dropped 6 bases and J dropped 2 bases, with 14 bases sitting between them. This CDR3 has 15 residues. The germline V gene encodes CDR1 KGHSH and CDR2 LQKENI. This CDR3 reads CASSTQGIGNQPQHF. CDR3 nucleotides: TGTGCCAGCTCGACCCAGGGAATAGGCAATCAGCCCCAGCATTTT.

This clone was recorded a few times. V usage is TRBV13 and J usage is TRBJ1-1; 8 bases agree with TRBD1. This CDR3 has 14 amino acids. Germline V gene sequence: CDR1 PRHDT, CDR2 FYEKMQ (reference sequence). V lost 3 bases, J lost 2 bases, and 2 bases stayed unmatched. This CDR3 is CASSFGQGNTEAFF. The CDR3, as DNA: TGTGCCAGCAGCTTCGGACAGGGAAACACTGAAGCTTTCTTT.

V is TRBV27 and J is TRBJ1-5; D gene uncertain. This CDR3 region has 15 residues. Trimming removed 3 bases at V and 3 bases at J, with 12 bases between. CDR1 MNHEY and CDR2 SMNVEV come from the germline V gene (reference sequence). The CDR3 reads CASSLFGEDNQPQHF. The DNA of the CDR3 is TGTGCCAGCAGTTTGTTCGGAGAAGACAATCAGCCCCAGCATTTT.